Sequencing of this T cell receptor (beta chain) was carried out in a study of cytomegalovirus exposure and HLA in healthy donors. Study information: There were about 85 million unique TCRs (from HLA-typed donors) in an early data release.

The PCR contained 60 Vbeta and 13 Jbeta primers. TCRdb's table, derived via immunoSEQ multiplex PCR, lists solely in-frame clones and lacks some. This table holds around 140,000 clones, approximately 78% found once. V was cut by 7 bases and J by 4 bases, with 13 bases left in between. The V gene's germline CDR1 is LNHDA and CDR2 SQIVND (reference sequence). This CDR3 spans 14 amino acids. Study observations and caveats: A later analysis, which compared TCR beta chains of equal frequency, found the HLA-associated ones more clonally expanded.

In regard to this clone: No antigen is known for it.

The receptor was isolated from a woman aged 18-35 years in good health and CMV-seropositive. The rearrangement links TRBV19 to TRBJ2-2; D is possibly TRBD2 (6 bases). Sequencing was carried out using PBMCs. The CDR3 sequence: CASIPAGPTGELFF. CDR3 in DNA: TGTGCCAGTATCCCCGCGGGGCCCACCGGGGAGCTGTTTTTT.